A selection of T cell receptor beta chains follows, all from one sample in a study of human thymus T cells. The protocol was immunoSEQ multiplex PCR, while the TCRdb copy is restricted to in-frame clones and leaves out a portion. The data show some 78,000 clones, 96% seen once. Sample: thymus tissue. The receptors originated from a boy younger than two with a congenital heart defect but otherwise immunologically healthy. Each CDR3 is given with its conserved first and last residue. A D gene is named only where the DNA matches it firmly.

v_call: TRBV5-8; j_call: TRBJ1-2; cdr3_length: 15; d_call: .; cdr3_aa: CASSLAGTSNYGYTF; cdr3_nt: TGTGCCAGCAGCTTGGCGGGGACATCTAACTATGGCTACACCTTC
v_call: TRBV6-5; j_call: TRBJ1-6; cdr3_length: 15; d_call: TRBD1; cdr3_aa: CASRVNGQGESPLHF; cdr3_nt: TGTGCCAGCAGGGTTAATGGACAGGGGGAATCACCCCTCCACTTT
v_call: TRBV11-2; j_call: TRBJ1-1; cdr3_length: 14; d_call: .; cdr3_aa: CASSLEGRETEAFF; cdr3_nt: TGTGCCAGCAGCTTAGAGGGCAGGGAAACTGAAGCTTTCTTT
v_call: TRBV4-3; j_call: TRBJ2-3; cdr3_length: 16; d_call: .; cdr3_aa: CASSQVLLLSTDTQYF; cdr3_nt: TGCGCCAGCAGCCAAGTTCTGTTGCTTAGCACAGATACGCAGTATTTT
v_call: TRBV5-6; j_call: TRBJ1-4; cdr3_length: 15; d_call: .; cdr3_aa: CASSLVNRVDEKLFF; cdr3_nt: TGTGCCAGCAGCTTGGTGAACAGGGTAGATGAAAAACTGTTTTTT
v_call: TRBV4-1; j_call: TRBJ1-2; cdr3_length: 13; d_call: TRBD1; cdr3_aa: CASSQEDRRGYTF; cdr3_nt: TGCGCCAGCAGCCAAGAGGACAGGCGGGGCTACACCTTC
v_call: TRBV19; j_call: TRBJ1-1; cdr3_length: 13; d_call: TRBD1; cdr3_aa: CASSVNRGTEAFF; cdr3_nt: TGTGCCAGTAGTGTAAACAGGGGTACTGAAGCTTTCTTT
v_call: TRBV5-1; j_call: TRBJ1-6; cdr3_length: 15; d_call: .; cdr3_aa: CASRGDSSYNSPLHF; cdr3_nt: TGCGCCAGCAGAGGCGACAGCTCCTATAATTCACCCCTCCACTTT
v_call: TRBV11-2; j_call: TRBJ1-2; cdr3_length: 17; d_call: .; cdr3_aa: CASSPKLYRVINYGYTF; cdr3_nt: TGTGCCAGCAGCCCGAAATTATACCGGGTTATAAACTATGGCTACACCTTC
v_call: TRBV5-6; j_call: TRBJ2-7; cdr3_length: 17; d_call: TRBD2; cdr3_aa: CASSLGDGTSGPYEQYF; cdr3_nt: TGTGCCAGCAGCTTGGGGGACGGGACTAGCGGGCCCTACGAGCAGTACTTC
v_call: TRBV19; j_call: TRBJ1-1; cdr3_length: 20; d_call: TRBD1; cdr3_aa: CASSIPNPGQGSGMNTEAFF; cdr3_nt: TGTGCCAGTAGTATTCCGAACCCGGGACAGGGAAGTGGCATGAACACTGAAGCTTTCTTT